The present T cell receptor beta chain was sequenced within a study of cytomegalovirus exposure and HLA in healthy donors. Points from the study as a whole: In vitro testing confirmed three CMV-associated chains as specific for CMV antigens.

Primers included in the PCR were 60 Vbeta and 13 Jbeta primers. Assay: immunoSEQ multiplex PCR; the TCRdb copy retains only in-frame clones and omits some. The data contain 210,000 or so clones, about nine tenths of them singletons. Trimming took off 3 bases at V and 0 bases at J, with 10 bases between the two ends. CDR3 length: 15 residues. The germline gives CDR1 LGHNA, CDR2 YSLEER. To note about this clone: Its antigen is not known.

The sequenced material came from PBMCs. The chain couples TRBV4-3 to TRBJ2-3; TRBD1 is a possible D gene (6 bases). The sequence came from a man under 40 in good health and CMV-seronegative. DNA for the CDR3: TGCGCCAGCAGCCACGGACAGATTAGCACAGATACGCAGTATTTT. Translating gives CASSHGQISTDTQYF.